This TCR beta chain was found in a study of T cells in Graves' hyperthyroidism and ophthalmopathy. A Clinical Activity Score of at least 3, a NOSPECS grade of at least 4 and a duration under 3 months were recorded in the ophthalmopathy patients. Diagnoses used clinical symptoms, serum thyroxine and TRAb, thyroid ultrasound and orbital computed tomography. The TCR beta CDR3 regions underwent amplification using RNA transcripts as the source. The study used the HTBI primer set for a first-round RT-PCR of the TCR CDR3. TCRdb fed the multiplex PCR reads into MiXCR, producing one record per CDR3 protein. The table includes under 400,000 distinct CDR3 sequences, 13% to 15% detected once. This TCR came from a woman aged 60 to 75 with Graves' ophthalmopathy. Sequencing was carried out using blood.

The CDR3: CASSVDRTGDGETQYF. CDR3 sequence (DNA): TGTGCCAGCAGCGTAGACCGAACAGGGGACGGGGAGACCCAGTACTTC. V is TRBV9 and J is TRBJ2-5, with 7 bases aligning to TRBD1. Germline trimming cut 0 bases from V and 5 bases from J; bases unmatched to any gene: 10. Germline assignment: CDR1 SGDLS and CDR2 YYNGEE. This CDR3 is 16 amino acids long.